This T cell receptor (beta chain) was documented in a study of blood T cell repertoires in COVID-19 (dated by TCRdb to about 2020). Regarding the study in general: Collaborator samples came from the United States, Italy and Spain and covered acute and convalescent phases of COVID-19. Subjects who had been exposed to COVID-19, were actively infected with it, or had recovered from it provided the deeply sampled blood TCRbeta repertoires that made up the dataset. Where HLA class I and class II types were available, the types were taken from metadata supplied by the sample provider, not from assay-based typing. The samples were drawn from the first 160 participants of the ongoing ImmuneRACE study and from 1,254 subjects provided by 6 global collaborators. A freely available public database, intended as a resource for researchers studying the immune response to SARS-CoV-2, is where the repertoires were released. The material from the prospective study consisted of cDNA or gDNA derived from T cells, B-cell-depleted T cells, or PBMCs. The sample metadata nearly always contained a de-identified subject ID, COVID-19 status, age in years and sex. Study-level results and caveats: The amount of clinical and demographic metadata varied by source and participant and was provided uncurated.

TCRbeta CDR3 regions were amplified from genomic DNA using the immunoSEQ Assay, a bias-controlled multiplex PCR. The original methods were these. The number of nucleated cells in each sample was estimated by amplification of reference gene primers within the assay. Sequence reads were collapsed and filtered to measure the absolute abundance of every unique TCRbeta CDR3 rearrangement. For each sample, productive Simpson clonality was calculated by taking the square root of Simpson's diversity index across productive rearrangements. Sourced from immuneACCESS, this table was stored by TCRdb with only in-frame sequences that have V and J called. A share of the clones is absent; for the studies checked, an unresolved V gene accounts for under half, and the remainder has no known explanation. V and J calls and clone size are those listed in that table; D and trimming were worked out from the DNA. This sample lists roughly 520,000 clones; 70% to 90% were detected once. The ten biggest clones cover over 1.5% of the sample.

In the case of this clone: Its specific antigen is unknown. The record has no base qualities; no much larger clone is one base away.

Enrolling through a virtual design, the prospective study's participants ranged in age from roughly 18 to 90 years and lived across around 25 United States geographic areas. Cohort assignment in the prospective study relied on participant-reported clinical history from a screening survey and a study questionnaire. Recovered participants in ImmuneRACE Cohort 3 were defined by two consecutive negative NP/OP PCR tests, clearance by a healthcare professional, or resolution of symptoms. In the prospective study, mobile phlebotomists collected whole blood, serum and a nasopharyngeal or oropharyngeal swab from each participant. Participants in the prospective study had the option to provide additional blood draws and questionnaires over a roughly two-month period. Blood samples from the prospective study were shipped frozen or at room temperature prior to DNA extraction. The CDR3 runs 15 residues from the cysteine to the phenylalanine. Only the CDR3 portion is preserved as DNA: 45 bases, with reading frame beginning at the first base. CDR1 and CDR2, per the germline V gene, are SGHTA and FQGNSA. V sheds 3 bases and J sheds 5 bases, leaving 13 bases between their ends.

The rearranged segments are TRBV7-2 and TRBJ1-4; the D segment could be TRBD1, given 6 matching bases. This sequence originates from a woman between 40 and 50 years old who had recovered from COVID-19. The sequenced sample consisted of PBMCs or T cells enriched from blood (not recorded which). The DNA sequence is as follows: TGTGCCAGCAGCTTTCAGATTGGACAGAATGAAAAACTGTTTTTT. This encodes CASSFQIGQNEKLFF. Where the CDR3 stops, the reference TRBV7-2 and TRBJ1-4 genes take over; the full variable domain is GAGVSQSPSNKVTEKGKDVELRCDPISGHTALYWYRQSLGQGLEFLIYFQGNSAPDKSGLPSDRFSAERTGGSVSTLTIQRTQQEDSAVYLCASSFQIGQNEKLFFGSGTQLSVL.